This section outlines one TCR beta chain sequence together with its context. The sample is drawn from a study of blood T cell repertoires in COVID-19. Study in general: COVID-19 samples, acute and convalescent, were from the United States, Italy and Spain. Nucleic acid was either cDNA or gDNA, and it came from T cells, B-cell-depleted T cells, or PBMCs.

Participants were aged about 18 to 100 years, lived in roughly 23 US areas, and enrolled virtually. Losses at the gene ends were 3 bases for V and 14 bases for J; bases not matched to a gene: 3. The CDR3 has 11 amino acids. In germline, CDR1 is GTSNPN, CDR2 SVGIG (reference sequence). Study processing details: The authors estimated nucleated cell counts from reference gene primer amplification. Clones were sequenced by immunoSEQ multiplex PCR, and TCRdb holds only the in-frame ones, with some missing. That table furnishes V, J and clone size, whereas the DNA furnished D and trimming. The repertoire has 250,000 to 300,000 clones, over 80% of them found once; the top ten carry about 1.2%.

What was sequenced was PBMCs or T cells enriched from blood (not recorded which). The chain recombines TRBV30 with TRBJ1-5, with TRBD1 identical over 11 bases. The clonotype originates from a human donor in a cohort exposed to, infected with or recovered from COVID-19 (not recorded which). The donor label of this sample is uncertain. CDR3 loop: CAWSGTGGKHF. In DNA, the CDR3 is TGTGCCTGGAGCGGGACAGGGGGGAAGCATTTT. The whole variable domain, filled in from reference TRBV30 and TRBJ1-5, reads SQTIHQWPATLVQPVGSPLSLECTVEGTSNPNLYWYRQAAGRGLQLLFYSVGIGQISSEVPQNLSASRPQDRQFILSSKKLLLSDSGFYLCAWSGTGGKHFGDGTRLSIL.